These 9 T cell receptor beta chains were sequenced from one sample in a study of T cell responses to AZD1222 COVID-19 vaccine. Sequenced by immunoSEQ multiplex PCR; TCRdb stores in-frame clones only, minus some. Of over 95,000 clones in the sample, 90% to 95% were seen once. The specimen was peripheral blood, collected on day 0 of AZD1222 vaccination. These receptors came from an adult in good health.

The rearrangement joins TRBV7-2 to TRBJ2-3; D may match TRBD1 or TRBD2 (5 bases each). The germline V gene encodes CDR1 SGHTA and CDR2 FQGNSA. There are 13 residues in the CDR3. V lost 3 bases, J lost 6 bases, and 10 bases lay in between. The CDR3 sequence: CASSLGWGDTQYF. DNA for the CDR3: TGTGCCAGCAGCTTGGGTTGGGGGGATACGCAGTATTTT. The whole variable domain, filled in from reference TRBV7-2 and TRBJ2-3, reads GAGVSQSPSNKVTEKGKDVELRCDPISGHTALYWYRQSLGQGLEFLIYFQGNSAPDKSGLPSDRFSAERTGGSVSTLTIQRTQQEDSAVYLCASSLGWGDTQYFGPGTRLTVL.

This clone was picked up many times. V usage is TRBV12-2 and J usage is TRBJ2-7; the D call of TRBD1 is as the table states it, not checked on the DNA. TRBV12-2 counts as a pseudogene. This CDR3 has 17 residues. In DNA form, the CDR3 reads TGTGCAAGTCGCTCCGACAGGTTCCGATTACCAATCTACGAGCAGTACTTC. This sequence encodes CASRSDRFRLPIYEQYF.

This chain uses TRBV5-6 with TRBJ1-2; D ambiguous. The ends were cut back, 5 bases at V and 8 bases at J, with 13 bases in the middle. The V gene's germline CDR1 is SGHDT and CDR2 YYEEEE. This CDR3 comprises 12 residues. CDR3 DNA sequence: TGTGCCAGCAGTACCGGCGGAGGGGGCTACACCTTC. Translated: CASSTGGGGYTF.

The CDR3 region is CASSPRGGIGNQPQHF. CDR3 sequence (DNA): TGTGCCAGCAGCCCCCGGGGGGGGATCGGCAATCAGCCCCAGCATTTT. This chain uses TRBV3-1 (or the pseudogene TRBV3-2) with TRBJ1-5; tentatively, D is TRBD1 (5 bases). Germline V CDR1 and CDR2: LGHDT, YNNKEL (reference sequence). This CDR3 is built from 16 residues. V lost 4 bases, J lost 2 bases, and 15 bases lay in between.

This chain joins TRBV7-9 and TRBJ2-3; D may match TRBD1 or TRBD2 (5 bases each). V gave up 5 bases and J gave up 4 bases, with 13 bases separating them. Looked up from germline, CDR1 is SEHNR and CDR2 is FQNEAQ (reference sequence). This CDR3 comprises 14 residues. CDR3 DNA: TGTGCCAGCAGCCCCGGCCGGGGCGCAGATACGCAGTATTTT. Amino acids: CASSPGRGADTQYF.

V and J are TRBV27 and TRBJ2-7, with D possibly being TRBD2 (6 bases). V lost 1 base and J 2 bases, leaving 12 bases between the germline ends. CDR1 MNHEY and CDR2 SMNVEV come from the germline V gene (reference sequence). CDR3 length equals 15 residues. The CDR3 loop is CASSLFLGRPYEQYF. DNA for the CDR3: TGTGCCAGCAGTTTATTTTTAGGGAGGCCCTACGAGCAGTACTTC.

The chain carries TRBV4-2 and TRBJ1-4; the D gene is possibly TRBD1 (6 bases). Germline V lookup: CDR1 LGHNA, CDR2 YNFKEQ. The CDR3 runs to 16 residues. V dropped 4 bases and J dropped 0 bases, with 12 bases sitting between them. CDR3 DNA: TGTGCCAGCAGCCGGGACAACGATCCAACTAATGAAAAACTGTTTTTT. Its protein product is CASSRDNDPTNEKLFF.

This chain uses TRBV6-5 with TRBJ2-7; 7 nucleotides line up with TRBD1. The CDR3 contains 14 residues. Germline V gene data show CDR1 as MNHEY and CDR2 as SVGAGI. V was pared by 7 bases and J by 7 bases, with 13 bases of the junction left unmatched. DNA for the CDR3: TGTGCCAGCATCCCTTCATCGGGACAGAAAGAGCAGTACTTC. Protein product: CASIPSSGQKEQYF.

This clone came up once. The J gene is TRBJ1-3, the V gene TRBV6-5; D might be TRBD1 (5 bases). CDR1 MNHEY and CDR2 SVGAGI come from the germline V gene. V was pared by 11 bases and J by 0 bases, with 17 bases between. CDR3 length equals 15 residues. The CDR3 DNA follows: TGTGCCTCCGGATCGGGGGTCCGCTCTGGAAACACCATATATTTT. It yields the protein CASGSGVRSGNTIYF.